This TCR beta chain was observed in a study of vaccination and CD4 T cells after COVID-19. This clonotype was observed a few times. Its cognate antigen is unknown. Sequence data for DNA of cultured CD4+ T cells were generated by the Oncomine TCR Beta short-read assay. TCRdb itself ran the PCR reads through MiXCR, one entry per CDR3 protein. The data show roughly 14,000 distinct CDR3 sequences, 50% to 75% seen once. CDR3 length: 14 amino acids. Trimming stripped 3 bases from V and 5 bases from J, with 13 bases between. Per the germline V gene, CDR1 is LNHNV and CDR2 is YYDKDF (reference sequence). The treatment denotes: roughly ten-day PBMC culture with coronavirus spike peptide pools or control peptides (ViraFEST assay). When approximately ten days of culture had elapsed, CD4+ T cells were isolated by negative selection.

The genes are TRBV15 and TRBJ1-2; weak D call: TRBD1 (5 bases). The clonotype comes from a human donor who had recovered from COVID-19. Source material: CD4+ T cells from blood, cultured in vitro. The CDR3 region is CATSRAGTAYGYTF. The DNA of the CDR3 is TGTGCCACCAGCAGGGCTGGGACGGCATATGGCTACACCTTC.